A single sample gave rise to the 31 T cell receptor beta chains below, sequenced in a study of blood T cell repertoires in COVID-19. Method: immunoSEQ multiplex PCR; TCRdb's copy keeps in-frame clones and lacks some. Seen here are about 300,000 clones, approximately 81% observed once, and the top ten hold under 2%. The specimen sequenced was PBMCs or T cells enriched from blood (not recorded which). The receptors come from a woman aged 30 to 39 who had been exposed to COVID-19.

This rearrangement joins TRBV27 to TRBJ1-4, with D possibly being TRBD1 (6 bases). The germline V gene has CDR1 MNHEY and CDR2 SMNVEV (reference sequence). V gave up 6 bases and J gave up 5 bases, with 16 bases separating them. The CDR3 totals 15 residues. In nucleotides, the CDR3 is TGTGCCAGCAGCCTCGGACAGCCTTTCAATGAAAAACTGTTTTTT. This translates into CASSLGQPFNEKLFF. The entire variable domain, with the rest obtained from reference TRBV27 and TRBJ1-4, is as follows: EAQVTQNPRYLITVTGKKLTVTCSQNMNHEYMSWYRQDPGLGLRQIYYSMNVEVTDKGDVPEGYKVSRKEKRNFPLILESPSPNQTSLYFCASSLGQPFNEKLFFGSGTQLSVL.

The chain links TRBV30 to TRBJ2-1, with 11 bases matching TRBD2. Per the germline V gene, CDR1 is GTSNPN and CDR2 is SVGIG (reference sequence). V shed 3 bases, J shed 5 bases, and the junction held 0 bases outside the gene matches. This CDR3 comprises 13 residues. CDR3 amino acids: CAWRGLADNEQFF. The CDR3, as DNA: TGTGCCTGGAGGGGACTAGCGGACAATGAGCAGTTCTTC.

The J gene is TRBJ1-5, the V gene TRBV27; 11 bases match TRBD1. This CDR3 is built from 15 residues. CDR1 is MNHEY, CDR2 SMNVEV, per germline (reference sequence). Trimming removed 3 bases from V and 6 bases from J; junction bases left unmatched: 4. The CDR3 is CASSFGQGAAQPQHF. CDR3 sequence (DNA): TGTGCCAGCAGTTTTGGACAGGGGGCGGCTCAGCCCCAGCATTTT.

This clone was seen just once. J is TRBJ2-7 and V is TRBV24-1; 10 positions agree with TRBD1. Germline V lookup: CDR1 KGHDR, CDR2 SFDVKD. J lost 7 bases, V lost 3 bases, and 14 bases had no gene match. The CDR3 consists of 17 residues. Here the CDR3 DNA reads TGTGCCACCAGTGATAGCTTGGGACAGGGGTTTGTCGGGGAGCAGTACTTC. Translated, it gives CATSDSLGQGFVGEQYF.

V is TRBV28 and J is TRBJ2-7, with D maybe TRBD1 (5 bases). Trimming removed 5 bases at V and 1 base at J, with 9 bases between. Germline-derived CDR1 and CDR2 are MDHEN and SYDVKM. The CDR3 has 13 residues. CDR3: CASSVGASYEQYF. Here the CDR3 DNA reads TGTGCCAGCAGTGTAGGGGCGTCCTACGAGCAGTACTTC.

The chain employs TRBV4-2 and TRBJ2-5, with D unclear. The CDR3 is made up of 15 amino acids. Germline lookup yields CDR1 LGHNA and CDR2 YNFKEQ. The V gene lost 0 bases and the J gene lost 2 bases, with 10 bases spanning the gap. CDR3 sequence (DNA): TGTGCCAGCAGCCAAGAAGGTCGAGCGCAAGAGACCCAGTACTTC. Encoded protein: CASSQEGRAQETQYF.

The genes are TRBV11-3 and TRBJ2-5, with D possibly matching TRBD2 (6 bases). The CDR3 is 13 residues long. Germline assignment: CDR1 SGHNT and CDR2 YENEEA. V lost 3 bases and J lost 8, with 13 bases in between. CDR3 region: CASSFGGFSTQYF. For the CDR3, the DNA is TGTGCCAGCAGCTTCGGGGGATTTTCTACCCAGTACTTC.

V is TRBV7-2 and J is TRBJ1-5; possibly TRBD1 for D (5 bases). CDR3 length: 15 residues. Trimming cost V 0 bases and J 7 bases, with 13 bases left between them. CDR1 and CDR2 from the germline V gene are SGHTA and FQGNSA. CDR3 amino acids: CASSLALGYRQPQHF. In DNA, the CDR3 is TGTGCCAGCAGCTTAGCTTTGGGATACAGGCAGCCCCAGCATTTT. Full variable domain (rest looked up from reference TRBV7-2 and TRBJ1-5): GAGVSQSPSNKVTEKGKDVELRCDPISGHTALYWYRQSLGQGLEFLIYFQGNSAPDKSGLPSDRFSAERTGGSVSTLTIQRTQQEDSAVYLCASSLALGYRQPQHFGDGTRLSIL.

The chain uses TRBV28 and TRBJ1-5; maybe TRBD1 (6 bases). The CDR3 spans 15 residues. Germline CDR1 reads MDHEN; CDR2 reads SYDVKM. Trimming cost V 7 bases and J 6 bases, with 19 bases left between them. CDR3 DNA sequence: TGTGCCAGCACTACCCGGACAGCTCTAAGTCAGCCCCAGCATTTT. Its protein is CASTTRTALSQPQHF.

V gene TRBV7-3 combines with J gene TRBJ2-1; 9 bases fit TRBD2. Germline CDR1 is SGHTA and CDR2 is FQGTGA. The CDR3 totals 15 residues. The V segment lost 2 bases and the J segment 4 bases; nucleotides outside the gene matches: 3. DNA for the CDR3: TGTGCCAGCAGCTTAGTAGCGGGGGCTTACAATGAGCAGTTCTTC. Translating gives CASSLVAGAYNEQFF.

The chain employs TRBV12-3 or TRBV12-4 and TRBJ1-1; D gene unclear. This CDR3 contains 13 residues. The ends were cut back, 5 bases at V and 11 bases at J, with 18 bases in the middle. The CDR3 sequence is CASSPGLEGSAFF. The CDR3 DNA follows: TGTGCCAGCAGTCCCGGCTTAGAGGGTTCGGCTTTCTTT.

The V and J genes are TRBV5-4 and TRBJ2-7; 12 bases match TRBD1. Germline-derived CDR1 and CDR2 are SGHNT and YYREEE (reference sequence). V was pared by 5 bases and J by 2 bases, with 14 bases of the junction left unmatched. This CDR3 is 18 amino acids long. The CDR3 here is CASSPRGQGALSAYEQYF. The CDR3 DNA reads TGTGCCAGCAGTCCTCGGGGACAGGGGGCACTTAGCGCCTACGAGCAGTACTTC.

The chain employs TRBV27 and TRBJ1-2; D is unclear. CDR1 MNHEY and CDR2 SMNVEV come from the germline V gene (reference sequence). This CDR3 comprises 12 residues. V lost 5 bases and J lost 0, with 4 bases in between. CDR3 bases: TGTGCCAGCAGTAACACTAACTATGGCTACACCTTC. This sequence encodes CASSNTNYGYTF.

The V gene is TRBV6-8, the J gene TRBJ2-3; 12 bases line up with TRBD2. Unmatched junction bases numbered 10, after V lost 0 bases and J lost 0 bases. The CDR3 contains 20 residues. Germline V CDR1 and CDR2: MNHGY, SAAAGT. The chain's CDR3 is CASSYSRATSGGQSTDTQYF. CDR3 nucleotides: TGTGCCAGCAGTTACTCGAGGGCTACTAGCGGGGGGCAAAGCACAGATACGCAGTATTTT.

CDR3 bases: TGCGCCAGCAGCGATCAGGGTGGGCGAAACTATGGCTACACCTTC. This encodes CASSDQGGRNYGYTF. The chain employs TRBV5-1 and TRBJ1-2, with D possibly TRBD1 on 5 matching bases. Germline CDR1 and CDR2: SGHRS and YFSETQ. V lost 4 bases and J lost 2, with 15 bases in between. This CDR3 is built from 15 residues.

The rearrangement joins TRBV20-1 to TRBJ1-5; D remains ambiguous. CDR3 length: 11 amino acids. The V end lost 3 bases, the J end lost 7 bases, and 7 bases lay between the germline ends. The germline CDR1 and CDR2 sequences are DFQATT and SNEGSKA (reference sequence). Here the CDR3 reads CSASNIQPQHF. In DNA form, the CDR3 reads TGCAGTGCTAGTAACATCCAGCCCCAGCATTTT.

This sequence joins TRBV12-3 or TRBV12-4 and TRBJ1-2; D might be TRBD1 (6 bases). The length of the CDR3 is 13 residues. Deletions cut 5 bases from V and 5 bases from J, with 12 bases between. The CDR3 DNA sequence: TGTGCCAGCAGTGCCAGGGGCGGGTATGGCTACACCTTC. Its protein is CASSARGGYGYTF.

The chain carries TRBV7-3 and TRBJ2-1; TRBD2 matches 9 bases. This CDR3 spans 14 amino acids. J gave up 7 bases and V 2 bases, and 3 bases lay outside the gene matches. CDR1 is SGHTA, CDR2 FQGTGA, per germline. This CDR3 is CASSLAGGRNEQFF. CDR3 nucleotides: TGTGCCAGCAGCTTAGCGGGAGGGAGGAATGAGCAGTTCTTC.

This clone appeared a single time. The chain links TRBV25-1 to TRBJ2-7; 10 bases are shared with TRBD1. Germline CDR1 and CDR2: MGHDK and SYGVNS. This CDR3 has 15 residues. With V trimmed by 2 bases and J by 7 bases, 8 bases remained unmatched. Written as DNA, the CDR3 is TGTGCCAGCAGTGAAAGGGGACAGGGGTGGAAAGAGCAGTACTTC. Its translation is CASSERGQGWKEQYF.

CDR3 amino acids: CASSLAPDSEAFF. The CDR3 region has the DNA TGTGCCAGCAGCTTGGCCCCAGACAGTGAAGCTTTCTTT. The J gene is TRBJ1-1, the V gene TRBV5-5; tentative D call: TRBD1 (5 bases). The CDR3 runs to 13 residues. V shed 0 bases and J shed 7 bases, with 10 bases lying between them. Germline-derived CDR1 and CDR2 are SGHKS and YYEKEE (reference sequence).

The rearrangement uses TRBV11-2 and TRBJ2-1; the match to TRBD2 covers 15 bases. Germline values: CDR1 SGHAT, CDR2 FQNNGV. V trimming: 5 bases; J trimming: 6 bases; junction bases outside the gene matches: 14. The CDR3 has 19 amino acids. The CDR3 is CASSRRTSGGARIVNEQFF. The CDR3 region has the DNA TGTGCCAGCAGCCGACGGACTAGCGGGGGGGCCCGTATCGTCAATGAGCAGTTCTTC.

As to this clone: Distinct nucleotide sequences in the sample also encode this CDR3. The chain couples TRBV9 to TRBJ2-1; D gene unclear. Trimming shortened V by 0 bases and J by 4 bases, and 5 bases separated the two germline ends. The CDR3 extends over 13 amino acids. Germline V lookup: CDR1 SGDLS, CDR2 YYNGEE. CDR3 nucleotide sequence: TGTGCCAGCAGCGTAGCAGGATACAATGAGCAGTTCTTC. Translation gives CASSVAGYNEQFF.

The chain recombines TRBV5-1 with TRBJ1-1; tentative D call: TRBD1 (5 bases). This CDR3 is 15 amino acids long. V lost 0 bases to trimming and J lost 1 base, with 10 bases between them. The V gene's germline CDR1 is SGHRS and CDR2 YFSETQ. The CDR3 sequence is CASSLGGRANTEAFF. CDR3 nucleotides: TGCGCCAGCAGCTTGGGGGGCAGGGCGAACACTGAAGCTTTCTTT.

The chain is built from TRBV4-3 and TRBJ1-2; D is unresolved. Germline V gene data show CDR1 as LGHNA and CDR2 as YSLEER. CDR3 length: 15 amino acids. V shed 0 bases and J shed 5 bases, with 13 bases lying between them. CDR3 loop: CASSQEGTRGYGYTF. CDR3 nucleotides: TGCGCCAGCAGCCAAGAAGGAACTAGAGGGTATGGCTACACCTTC.

The rearrangement uses TRBV30 and TRBJ2-4, with a possible D match to TRBD2 (5 bases). This CDR3 is built from 15 residues. Germline V CDR1 and CDR2: GTSNPN, SVGIG (reference sequence). The V end was cut by 0 bases, the J end by 1 base, with 10 bases between. CDR3: CAWSVPGMAKNIQYF. The CDR3 bases are TGTGCCTGGAGTGTTCCGGGAATGGCCAAAAACATTCAGTACTTC.

This clone was seen just once. The V and J genes are TRBV28 and TRBJ1-2, with D tentatively TRBD1 (6 bases). Trimming took 6 bases from V and 3 from J, leaving 14 bases between them. CDR3 length equals 14 residues. Germline CDR1 reads MDHEN; CDR2 reads SYDVKM. CDR3 in DNA: TGTGCCAGCAGATCGGGGGGCGCGGACTATGGCTACACCTTC. Protein product: CASRSGGADYGYTF.

This clone was counted between two and nine times. The CDR3 is CASSQETSLEQFF. CDR3 DNA sequence: TGCGCCAGCAGCCAAGAGACTAGCCTTGAGCAGTTCTTC. The chain joins TRBV4-3 to TRBJ2-1; 7 nucleotides match TRBD2. The CDR3 length is 13 residues. J lost 9 bases, V lost 0 bases, and 2 bases had no gene match. The germline V gene has CDR1 LGHNA and CDR2 YSLEER.

The chain links TRBV4-3 to TRBJ1-3; the D gene is possibly TRBD1 (6 bases). CDR1 LGHNA and CDR2 YSLEER come from the germline V gene. Trimming left V 2 bases short and J 6 bases short, with 11 bases between. The CDR3 extends over 14 amino acids. The CDR3 loop reads CASSQQTGANTIYF. The CDR3 DNA reads as TGCGCCAGCAGCCAACAGACAGGAGCAAACACCATATATTTT.

This chain links TRBV28 with TRBJ1-5; 9 positions match TRBD1. The CDR3 extends over 15 amino acids. Germline V CDR1 and CDR2: MDHEN, SYDVKM. The ends lost 2 bases at V and 3 bases at J; junction bases unmatched: 2. The chain's CDR3 is CASSLTQGANQPQHF. DNA for the CDR3: TGTGCCAGCAGTTTAACACAGGGGGCCAATCAGCCCCAGCATTTT.

In this sample, this clone turned up once. CDR3: CASSLREFWAFF. CDR3 in DNA: TGTGCCAGCTCACTAAGGGAGTTCTGGGCTTTCTTT. The chain has TRBV18 and TRBJ1-1; D unresolved. Germline assignment: CDR1 KGHSH and CDR2 LQKENI. V was shortened by 4 bases and J by 11 bases, with 14 bases between the two germline ends. CDR3 length: 12 residues.

V usage is TRBV11-2 and J usage is TRBJ2-1; TRBD2 agrees at 8 bases. Germline CDR1 reads SGHAT; CDR2 reads FQNNGV. The ends lost 4 bases at V and 10 bases at J; junction bases unmatched: 15. The CDR3 totals 16 residues. CDR3 nucleotides: TGTGCCAGCAGCTCAGGCCTGGGGACTAGGTCCACAGAGCAGTTCTTC. Amino acid sequence: CASSSGLGTRSTEQFF.